This T cell receptor beta chain was captured by sequencing in a study of T cell repertoires in cytomegalovirus infection. Study in general: Used in the study were CMV epitopes, some recently identified and HLA-C-restricted, others well-studied and HLA-B-restricted. Both CMV infection and a matching HLA type were indicated by public TCR beta signatures.

TCRdb passed the reads through MiXCR, listing each CDR3 protein once. Here the sample spans around 99,000 distinct CDR3 sequences, around 28% being singletons. Whole-study results and caveats: HLA-C-restricted CMV clonotypes gave the most frequent clonotype in two of eight donors.

V lost 4 bases, J lost 3 bases, and 11 bases lay in between. CDR1 SGHRS and CDR2 YFSETQ come from the germline V gene. The CDR3 sequence is 15 residues long. As concerns this clonotype: Its specificity is not known.

This clonotype originated in a human donor in good health (CMV status not recorded). Some clones in this sample may be carry-over from other donors' samples. V usage is TRBV5-1 and J usage is TRBJ2-6; possible D gene TRBD1, 6 bases. Source: CD8+ T cells from cultured PBMCs, taken from culture after CMV antigen stimulation. CDR3 protein: CASSLGALGANVLTF. The CDR3 coding sequence is TGCGCCAGCAGCCTGGGGGCGCTTGGGGCCAACGTCCTGACTTTC. The whole variable domain, filled in from reference TRBV5-1 and TRBJ2-6, reads KAGVTQTPRYLIKTRGQQVTLSCSPISGHRSVSWYQQTPGQGLQFLFEYFSETQRNKGNFPGRFSGRQFSNSRSEMNVSTLELGDSALYLCASSLGALGANVLTFGAGSRLTVL.